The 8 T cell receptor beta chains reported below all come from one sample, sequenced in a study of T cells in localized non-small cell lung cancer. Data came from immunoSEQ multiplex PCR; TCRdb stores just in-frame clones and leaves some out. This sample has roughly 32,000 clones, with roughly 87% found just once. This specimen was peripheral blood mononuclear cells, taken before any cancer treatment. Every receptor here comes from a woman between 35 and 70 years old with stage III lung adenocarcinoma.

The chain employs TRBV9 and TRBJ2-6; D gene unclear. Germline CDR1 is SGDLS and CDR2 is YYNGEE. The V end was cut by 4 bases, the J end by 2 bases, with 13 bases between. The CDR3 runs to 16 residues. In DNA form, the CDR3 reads TGTGCCAGCAGCCCGACCACCAGTGCTGGGGCCAACGTCCTGACTTTC. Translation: CASSPTTSAGANVLTF.

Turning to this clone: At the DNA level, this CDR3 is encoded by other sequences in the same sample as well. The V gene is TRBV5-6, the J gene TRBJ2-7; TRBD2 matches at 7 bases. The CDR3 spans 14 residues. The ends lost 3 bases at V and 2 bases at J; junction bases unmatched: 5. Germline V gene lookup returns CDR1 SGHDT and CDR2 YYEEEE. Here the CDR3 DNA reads TGTGCCAGCAGCTGGGGGGGAAACCCCTACGAGCAGTACTTC. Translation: CASSWGGNPYEQYF.

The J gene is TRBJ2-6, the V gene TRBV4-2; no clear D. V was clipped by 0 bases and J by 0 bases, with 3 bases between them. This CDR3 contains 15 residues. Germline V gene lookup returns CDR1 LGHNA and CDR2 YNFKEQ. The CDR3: CASSQDSSGANVLTF. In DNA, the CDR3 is TGTGCCAGCAGCCAAGACAGCTCTGGGGCCAACGTCCTGACTTTC.

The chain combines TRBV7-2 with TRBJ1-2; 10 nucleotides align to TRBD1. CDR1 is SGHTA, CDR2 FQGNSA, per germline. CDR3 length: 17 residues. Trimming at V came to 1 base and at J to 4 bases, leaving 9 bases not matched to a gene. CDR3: CASSLGGQGTPFYGYTF. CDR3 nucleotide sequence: TGTGCCAGCAGCTTAGGGGGACAGGGGACCCCATTCTATGGCTACACCTTC.

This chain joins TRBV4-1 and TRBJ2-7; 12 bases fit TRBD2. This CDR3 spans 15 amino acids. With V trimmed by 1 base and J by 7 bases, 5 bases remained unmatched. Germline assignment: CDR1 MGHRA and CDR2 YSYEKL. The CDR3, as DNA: TGCGCCAGCAGCCAAGGACTAGCGGGGGACTCTGAGCAGTACTTC. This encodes CASSQGLAGDSEQYF.

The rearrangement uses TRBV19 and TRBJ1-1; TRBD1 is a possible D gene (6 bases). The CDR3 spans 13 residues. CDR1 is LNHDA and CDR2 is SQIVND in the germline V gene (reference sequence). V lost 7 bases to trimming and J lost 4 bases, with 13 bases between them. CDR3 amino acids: CASIDRHSTEAFF. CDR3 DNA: TGTGCCAGTATAGACAGGCACTCCACTGAAGCTTTCTTT.

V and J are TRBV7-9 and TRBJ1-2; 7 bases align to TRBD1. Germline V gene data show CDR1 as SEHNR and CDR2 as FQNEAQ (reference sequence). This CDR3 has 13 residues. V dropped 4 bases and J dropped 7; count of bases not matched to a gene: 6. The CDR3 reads CASSSTGLGGYTF. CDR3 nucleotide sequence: TGTGCCAGCAGCTCGACAGGGTTGGGTGGCTACACCTTC.

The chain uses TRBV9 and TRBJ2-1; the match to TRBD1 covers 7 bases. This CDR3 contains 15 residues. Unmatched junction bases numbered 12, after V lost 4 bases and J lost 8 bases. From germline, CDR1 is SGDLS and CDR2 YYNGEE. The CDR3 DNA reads TGTGCCAGCAGCATCCAGACAGGGAATTTGGATGAGCAGTTCTTC. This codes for CASSIQTGNLDEQFF.